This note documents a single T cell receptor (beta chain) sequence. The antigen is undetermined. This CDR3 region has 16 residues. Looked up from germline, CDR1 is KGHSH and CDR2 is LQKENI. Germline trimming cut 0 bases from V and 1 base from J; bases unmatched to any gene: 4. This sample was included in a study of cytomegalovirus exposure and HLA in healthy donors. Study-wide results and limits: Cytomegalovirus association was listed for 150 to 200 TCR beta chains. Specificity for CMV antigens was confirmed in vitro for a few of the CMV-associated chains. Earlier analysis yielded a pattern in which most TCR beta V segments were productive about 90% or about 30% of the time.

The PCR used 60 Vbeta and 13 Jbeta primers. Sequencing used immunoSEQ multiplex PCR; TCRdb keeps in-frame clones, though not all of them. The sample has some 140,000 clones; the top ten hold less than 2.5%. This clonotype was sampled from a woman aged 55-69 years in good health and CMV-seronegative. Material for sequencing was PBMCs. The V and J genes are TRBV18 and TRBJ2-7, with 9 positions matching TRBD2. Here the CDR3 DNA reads TGTGCCAGCTCACCACCGGCGGGAGGGGGGTCCTACGAGCAGTACTTC. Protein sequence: CASSPPAGGGSYEQYF.